This T cell receptor beta chain emerged from a study of control samples from healthy donors and cancer patients. Sequencing used immunoSEQ multiplex PCR; TCRdb keeps in-frame clones, though not all of them. Among some 150,000 clones, 93% were seen once, and the ten largest hold over 2%. Germline lookup yields CDR1 MNHEY and CDR2 SMNVEV (reference sequence). V lost 5 bases and J lost 0, with 15 bases in between. The CDR3 covers 16 residues. This chain joins TRBV27 and TRBJ2-3, with a tentative D call TRBD2 (6 bases). The sequence was obtained from a man aged 50-60 years in good health. The sample was blood. In DNA, the CDR3 is TGTGCCAGCAGTCTCATCGGGGGTCGAAGCACAGATACGCAGTATTTT. Its translation is CASSLIGGRSTDTQYF.